These 16 T cell receptor beta chains came from one sample sequenced in a study of T-cell reconstitution after alpha-beta-depleted transplantation in children. Unique molecular identifiers were used to barcode this TCRbeta library. TCRdb re-called the PCR reads through MiXCR, storing one row per CDR3 protein. Here the sample spans around 960,000 distinct CDR3 sequences, about 29% being singletons. Sequencing was performed on PBMCs, mostly from graft donor cells, taken 360 days after TCRalphabeta/CD19-depleted stem cell transplant. The receptors originated from a boy less than two years old who had a stem cell transplant for SCID, so the T cells may come from the graft donor.

This chain connects TRBV12-3 or TRBV12-4 to TRBJ2-5, with TRBD2 matching over 8 bases. CDR3 length: 13 amino acids. V trimming: 8 bases; J trimming: 2 bases; junction bases outside the gene matches: 4. The DNA of the CDR3 is TGTGCCAGCCGAGCGGGGGAACAAGAGACCCAGTACTTC. It translates to CASRAGEQETQYF.

The chain uses TRBV3-1 and TRBJ2-1; 13 bases fit TRBD2. Unmatched junction bases numbered 6, after V lost 5 bases and J lost 8 bases. Germline V CDR1 and CDR2: LGHDT, YNNKEL (reference sequence). The CDR3 consists of 15 residues. CDR3 region: CASSSLAGGRDEQFF. The DNA for the CDR3 is TGTGCCAGCAGCTCACTAGCGGGGGGGCGGGATGAGCAGTTCTTC.

The chain joins TRBV2 to TRBJ2-7, with a tentative D call TRBD2 (5 bases). The CDR3 loop spans 14 amino acids. The germline V gene encodes CDR1 SNHLY and CDR2 FYNNEI. With 4 bases removed from V and 5 bases from J, the gap between germline ends came to 15 bases. The CDR3 sequence is CASSVARPPHEQYF. DNA of the CDR3: TGTGCCAGCAGTGTAGCGAGGCCCCCCCACGAGCAGTACTTC.

The table lists this clonotype with a few counts. V and J are TRBV6-5 and TRBJ1-1, with D unclear. V lost 6 bases and J lost 4, with 15 bases in between. Germline CDR1 reads MNHEY; CDR2 reads SVGAGI. The CDR3 sequence is 14 residues long. Here the CDR3 DNA reads TGTGCCAGCAGGGCCCGGGGTGCGGGCACTGAAGCTTTCTTT. Residues: CASRARGAGTEAFF.

In this sample, this clonotype turned up a few times. This chain links TRBV12-3 or TRBV12-4 with TRBJ1-4, with 8 bases identical to TRBD1. After removal of 8 bases from V and 8 bases from J, the junction contained 13 bases not matched to a gene. The CDR3 spans 15 residues. The chain's CDR3 is CASRGQGIAGEKLFF. The CDR3 DNA sequence: TGTGCCAGCCGCGGACAGGGAATAGCGGGCGAAAAACTGTTTTTT.

Here the CDR3 DNA reads TGTGCCAGCTCACCAGGGGACGGCTCCTACGAGCAGTACTTC. It encodes CASSPGDGSYEQYF. V and J are TRBV18 and TRBJ2-7, with D possibly called TRBD1 or TRBD2 (5 bases each). CDR1 and CDR2 (germline): KGHSH, LQKENI. CDR3 length equals 14 residues. The germline V and J ends were trimmed by 2 bases and 0 bases, with 8 bases remaining between them.

In this sample, this clonotype turned up many times. The CDR3 coding sequence is TGTGCCAGCAGCTTCCGGACAGGGGGCAGAAATGAGCAGTTCTTC. Encoded protein: CASSFRTGGRNEQFF. The gene calls are TRBV7-9 and TRBJ2-1, with 11 bases matching TRBD1. Germline lookup yields CDR1 SEHNR and CDR2 FQNEAQ (reference sequence). The CDR3 length is 15 residues. J lost 7 bases, V lost 3 bases, and 5 bases had no gene match.

A few counts support this clonotype. The CDR3 region has the DNA TGTGCCAGCAGTTACTCTGGGCAATTGGACACTGAAGCTTTCTTT. Encoded protein: CASSYSGQLDTEAFF. The chain carries TRBV6-5 and TRBJ1-1; no clear D. The V and J ends lost 0 bases and 3 bases respectively, with 11 bases between them. The CDR3 covers 15 residues. In germline, CDR1 is MNHEY, CDR2 SVGAGI.

This clonotype was counted between two and nine times. This chain links TRBV6-5 with TRBJ2-2; TRBD1 is a possible D gene (6 bases). The germline V gene encodes CDR1 MNHEY and CDR2 SVGAGI. V gave up 4 bases and J gave up 6 bases, with 15 bases separating them. The CDR3 contains 15 residues. In DNA form, the CDR3 reads TGTGCCAGCAGTTTGACAGGACCGAGTGCCGGGGAGCTGTTTTTT. Its protein product is CASSLTGPSAGELFF.

The V and J genes are TRBV6-5 and TRBJ2-1; tentatively, D is TRBD2 (6 bases). Germline V gene data show CDR1 as MNHEY and CDR2 as SVGAGI. The V gene lost 4 bases and the J gene lost 5 bases, with 9 bases spanning the gap. This CDR3 spans 13 amino acids. DNA of the CDR3: TGTGCCAGCAGTTCCTCGGGGGACAATGAGCAGTTCTTC. Protein product: CASSSSGDNEQFF.

The chain combines TRBV7-6 with TRBJ2-7, with D perhaps being TRBD1 or TRBD2 (5 bases each). Germline V CDR1 and CDR2: SGHVS, FNYEAQ. The CDR3 extends over 15 amino acids. V was cut by 5 bases and J by 6 bases, with 20 bases left in between. CDR3 DNA sequence: TGTGCCAGCAGCCCGGGGCAGATCGCTTGGAGCGAGCAGTACTTC. Its protein is CASSPGQIAWSEQYF.

The gene calls are TRBV18 and TRBJ2-3, with 10 bases lining up with TRBD2. The CDR3 is 15 amino acids. Germline loops: CDR1 KGHSH, CDR2 LQKENI. With V trimmed by 3 bases and J by 5 bases, 5 bases remained unmatched. The CDR3 reads CASSPPGLAQDTQYF. CDR3 bases: TGTGCCAGCTCACCTCCGGGACTAGCGCAAGATACGCAGTATTTT. Full variable domain (remainder filled in from reference TRBV18 and TRBJ2-3): NAGVMQNPRHLVRRRGQEARLRCSPMKGHSHVYWYRQLPEEGLKFMVYLQKENIIDESGMPKERFSAEFPKEGPSILRIQQVVRGDSAAYFCASSPPGLAQDTQYFGPGTRLTVL.

The sample holds a few counts of this clonotype. The chain combines TRBV2 with TRBJ2-5; no clear D. V was pared by 3 bases and J by 10 bases, with 21 bases between. The CDR3 is made up of 15 amino acids. The V gene's germline CDR1 is SNHLY and CDR2 FYNNEI. In DNA, the CDR3 is TGTGCCAGCAGTGATCCTCGTGGGGATCGGAGACACCAGTACTTC. Amino acids: CASSDPRGDRRHQYF.

The chain combines TRBV12-5 with TRBJ2-7; 10 bases align to TRBD1. CDR3 length equals 12 residues. The germline CDR1 and CDR2 sequences are LGHNT and FRNRAP. V shed 6 bases, J shed 6 bases, and the junction held 2 bases outside the gene matches. The CDR3 nucleotides read TGTGCTAGTGGATGGGACAGGGGCGAGCAGTACTTC. Encoded protein: CASGWDRGEQYF.

The genes are TRBV28 and TRBJ2-3, with 7 bases identical to TRBD2. Unmatched junction bases numbered 3, after V lost 0 bases and J lost 3 bases. CDR1 is MDHEN and CDR2 is SYDVKM in the germline V gene. The CDR3 is made up of 15 amino acids. The CDR3 coding sequence is TGTGCCAGCAGTTTATGGACTAGCCGGACAGATACGCAGTATTTT. Encoded protein: CASSLWTSRTDTQYF.

With respect to this clonotype: One junction end disagrees with the germline gene, perhaps due to a read error. The chain has TRBV29-1 and TRBJ2-3; D may match TRBD1 or TRBD2 (5 bases each). Germline V CDR1 and CDR2: SQVTM, ANQGSEA. The CDR3 is 11 amino acids. CDR3 DNA sequence: TGCAGCGCAGGAGAGTGGGGGAGCCTGGATTTT. Its translation: CSAGEWGSLDF.